Here is one TCR beta chain with its context. The antigen is not known. This specimen comes from a study of T cell responses to AZD1222 COVID-19 vaccine. CDR3 length: 18 residues. Trimming removed 1 base from V and 4 bases from J, with 21 bases in between. Germline V CDR1 and CDR2: SEHNR, FQNEAQ (reference sequence). The assay was immunoSEQ multiplex PCR, and TCRdb's table has in-frame clones only and misses some. The sample contains about 200,000 clones, around 93% of which appear only once. Regarding the study as a whole: No day 14 peak samples; only post-peak repertoires were characterized. As reported, nearly half of all spike-specific TCRs target variant regions that are unmutated. AZD1222 recipients seropositive at baseline numbered only six or seven. Spike-wide coverage was observed for vaccine-associated CD4 TCRs, with dominant responses at 160-218 and 743-854.

This specimen consisted of peripheral blood, obtained on day 0 of MenACWY control vaccination. The source is an adult in good health. The chain joins TRBV7-9 to TRBJ2-3, with D possibly being TRBD1 (5 bases). In DNA form, the CDR3 reads TGTGCCAGCAGCTTAGGAACTCAGGGCCAGCGCCGTGCAGATACGCAGTATTTT. Protein sequence: CASSLGTQGQRRADTQYF. The full variable domain, its missing parts supplied by reference TRBV7-9 and TRBJ2-3, is DTGVSQNPRHKITKRGQNVTFRCDPISEHNRLYWYRQTLGQGPEFLTYFQNEAQLEKSRLLSDRFSAERPKGSFSTLEIQRTEQGDSAMYLCASSLGTQGQRRADTQYFGPGTRLTVL.